The source of this TCR beta chain is a study of blood T cell repertoires in COVID-19. In the study's own analysis: Estimation of nucleated cell counts relied on the amplification of reference gene primers. TCRdb keeps only in-frame clones here, not all; method: immunoSEQ multiplex PCR. Clone size and V and J calls were adopted from that table, with D and trimming inferred from the DNA. Of over 100,000 clones in the sample, around 80% were seen once. Sequenced material: peripheral blood. The receptor's source is a woman aged 70-85 years with acute or convalescent COVID-19.

CDR3 in DNA: TGTGCCAGCGGAGGGGCCCGTGTAGATACGCAGTATTTT. As protein: CASGGARVDTQYF. This chain links TRBV21-1 with TRBJ2-3; the DNA was not used to check the table's D call, TRBD2. TRBV21-1 is deemed a pseudogene. This CDR3 is 13 amino acids long.